A selection of T cell receptor beta chains follows, all from one sample in a study of immune characterization of retroperitoneal liposarcoma. Via MiXCR, TCRdb re-called the PCR reads, giving one row per CDR3 protein. The repertoire holds fewer than 11,000 distinct CDR3 sequences, with around a quarter as singletons. The sequencing input was tumor tissue. These receptors originate from a female donor with retroperitoneal liposarcoma. Each CDR3 is given with its conserved first and last residue. The D gene is left open where the match is weak. A row's size may be missing; if present it is once, few, many or a size class.

CDR3: CASGAYEQYF; DNA: TGTGCCAGCGGAGCCTACGAGCAGTACTTC; J: TRBJ2-7; V: TRBV6-1; D: .; size: .
CDR3: CASTLSQGGYEQYF; DNA: TGTGCCAGCACCCTATCACAGGGGGGATACGAGCAGTACTTC; J: TRBJ2-7; V: TRBV11-2; D: TRBD1; size: few
CDR3: CASSEGETSGYNEQFF; DNA: TGTGCCAGCAGTGAAGGAGAGACTAGCGGCTACAATGAGCAGTTCTTC; J: TRBJ2-1; V: TRBV6-1; D: TRBD2; size: few
CDR3: CASSVAGLPTYEQFF; DNA: TGTGCCAGCAGTGTCGCGGGACTACCAACCTACGAGCAGTTCTTC; J: TRBJ2-1; V: TRBV6-1; D: TRBD2; size: few
CDR3: CAPREVAGEPYNEQYF; DNA: TGTGCCCCCAGGGAGGTAGCGGGAGAGCCCTACAATGAGCAGTACTTC; J: TRBJ2-7; V: TRBV6-4; D: TRBD2; size: many
CDR3: CASSLDVRAREGYTF; DNA: TGTGCCAGCAGCTTAGATGTCAGGGCGAGGGAGGGCTACACCTTC; J: TRBJ1-2; V: TRBV7-3; D: .; size: .
CDR3: CASSLVQYEQFF; DNA: TGTGCCAGCAGCTTAGTTCAATACGAGCAGTTCTTC; J: TRBJ2-1; V: TRBV11-3; D: .; size: many
CDR3: CASSLDGGLYNEQFF; DNA: TGTGCCAGCAGCTTAGACGGGGGCCTGTACAATGAGCAGTTCTTC; J: TRBJ2-1; V: TRBV7-2; D: .; size: medium-sized
CDR3: CASSLRADSEAFF; DNA: TGTGCCAGCAGTTTAAGGGCAGACTCTGAAGCTTTCTTT; J: TRBJ1-1; V: TRBV28; D: .; size: few
CDR3: CASSDGGDRQSSYEQYF; DNA: TGTGCCAGCAGTGACGGTGGGGACAGACAGAGCTCCTACGAGCAGTACTTC; J: TRBJ2-7; V: TRBV25-1; D: TRBD1; size: .
CDR3: CASSLSSRTEAFF; DNA: TGTGCCAGCAGCTTATCAAGTCGAACTGAAGCTTTCTTT; J: TRBJ1-1; V: TRBV7-6; D: .; size: .
CDR3: CASSPRALTSNQPQHF; DNA: TGTGCCAGCAGTCCCCGGGCCCTTACTAGCAATCAGCCCCAGCATTTT; J: TRBJ1-5; V: TRBV6-1; D: .; size: many
CDR3: CASSYLRGLVNTEAFF; DNA: TGTGCCAGCAGTTATCTCAGGGGGCTCGTGAACACTGAAGCTTTCTTT; J: TRBJ1-1; V: TRBV6-1; D: TRBD1; size: .
CDR3: CASSTTSGGSMSYEQFF; DNA: TGTGCCAGCAGCACGACTAGCGGGGGGTCCATGTCCTACGAGCAGTTCTTC; J: TRBJ2-1; V: TRBV7-6; D: TRBD2; size: medium-sized
CDR3: CASSLGDRVWEKLFF; DNA: TGTGCCAGCAGCTTAGGGGACAGGGTATGGGAAAAACTGTTTTTT; J: TRBJ1-4; V: TRBV7-2; D: TRBD1; size: .
CDR3: CASSPTGTESYEQYF; DNA: TGTGCCAGCAGTCCTACCGGGACCGAATCCTACGAGCAGTACTTC; J: TRBJ2-7; V: TRBV6-1; D: .; size: .
CDR3: CASSDWGGGTSTDTQYF; DNA: TGTGCCAGCAGTGACTGGGGAGGAGGAACTAGCACAGATACGCAGTATTTT; J: TRBJ2-3; V: TRBV6-1; D: .; size: many
CDR3: CASSPSGTGYEKLFF; DNA: TGTGCCAGCAGCCCCTCCGGGACAGGGTATGAAAAACTGTTTTTT; J: TRBJ1-4; V: TRBV12-3/TRBV12-4; D: TRBD1; size: .
CDR3: CASSRGLAGGPGEQYF; DNA: TGTGCCAGCAGCCGGGGACTAGCGGGAGGGCCGGGTGAGCAGTACTTC; J: TRBJ2-5; V: TRBV6-4; D: TRBD2; size: many
CDR3: CASSYYDTEGEQYF; DNA: TGTGCCAGCAGTTATTACGACACGGAAGGGGAGCAGTACTTC; J: TRBJ2-7; V: TRBV6-1; D: .; size: .
CDR3: CASSPGANYGYTF; DNA: TGTGCCAGCTCTCCCGGGGCGAACTATGGCTACACCTTC; J: TRBJ1-2; V: TRBV6-1; D: .; size: .
CDR3: CASSLWTGEQFF; DNA: TGTGCCAGCAGTTTGTGGACAGGCGAGCAGTTCTTC; J: TRBJ2-1; V: TRBV12-3/TRBV12-4; D: TRBD1; size: .
CDR3: CASGADRGSYEQYF; DNA: TGTGCCAGTGGAGCGGACAGGGGATCCTACGAGCAGTACTTC; J: TRBJ2-7; V: TRBV6-1; D: TRBD1; size: many
CDR3: CASAYFGQGTDTQYF; DNA: TGTGCCAGCGCCTACTTCGGGCAGGGGACAGATACGCAGTATTTT; J: TRBJ2-3; V: TRBV6-1; D: .; size: few
CDR3: CASSGSTYLYGYTF; DNA: TGTGCCAGCAGTGGTTCGACATACCTCTATGGCTACACCTTC; J: TRBJ1-2; V: TRBV6-1; D: .; size: many
CDR3: CASSETISYNEQFF; DNA: TGTGCCAGCAGTGAGACTATAAGTTACAATGAGCAGTTCTTC; J: TRBJ2-1; V: TRBV6-1; D: .; size: many
CDR3: CASSSAHGGDKIDTGELFF; DNA: TGTGCCAGCAGCTCCGCTCATGGAGGTGACAAGATCGACACCGGGGAGCTGTTTTTT; J: TRBJ2-2; V: TRBV7-2; D: .; size: medium-sized
CDR3: CASSLWGTGANVLTF; DNA: TGTGCCAGCAGTTTATGGGGTACTGGGGCCAACGTCCTGACTTTC; J: TRBJ2-6; V: TRBV12-3/TRBV12-4; D: .; size: medium-sized
CDR3: CASSYSGVGYTF; DNA: TGTGCCAGCAGTTACTCGGGGGTTGGCTACACCTTC; J: TRBJ1-2; V: TRBV6-5; D: .; size: many
CDR3: CASRSNQGGRGTYEQYF; DNA: TGTGCCAGCAGATCTAACCAGGGGGGGCGGGGAACCTACGAGCAGTACTTC; J: TRBJ2-7; V: TRBV7-6; D: .; size: .
CDR3: CASSPLAGENNEQYF; DNA: TGTGCCAGCAGCCCCCTAGCGGGAGAAAACAATGAGCAGTACTTC; J: TRBJ2-5; V: TRBV6-4; D: TRBD2; size: once
CDR3: CASSYQADSYEQYF; DNA: TGTGCCAGTAGTTACCAAGCAGACTCCTACGAGCAGTACTTC; J: TRBJ2-7; V: TRBV19; D: .; size: few
CDR3: CASSLGGIIGETQFF; DNA: TGTGCCAGCAGCTTAGGCGGGATAATCGGAGAGACCCAGTTCTTC; J: TRBJ2-1; V: TRBV11-3; D: .; size: many
CDR3: CASSYAQRAYEQYF; DNA: TGTGCCAGCAGTTACGCCCAGCGGGCCTACGAGCAGTACTTC; J: TRBJ2-7; V: TRBV6-8; D: .; size: once
CDR3: CASSEAQQPLIYGYTF; DNA: TGTGCCAGCAGTGAAGCGCAACAGCCACTAATTTATGGCTACACCTTC; J: TRBJ1-2; V: TRBV6-1; D: .; size: few
CDR3: CASCYSTTQETQFF; DNA: TGTGCCAGCTGTTATTCGACCACCCAAGAGACCCAGTTCTTC; J: TRBJ2-1; V: TRBV12-3/TRBV12-4; D: .; size: few
CDR3: CASSLFRGYNEQYF; DNA: TGTGCCAGCAGCTTGTTCAGGGGCTACAATGAGCAGTACTTC; J: TRBJ2-7; V: TRBV11-3; D: .; size: few
CDR3: CASSYSPSYEQYF; DNA: TGTGCCAGCAGTTACTCACCAAGCTACGAGCAGTACTTC; J: TRBJ2-7; V: TRBV6-6; D: .; size: many
CDR3: CASSSYEGVEETQYF; DNA: TGTGCCAGCAGCTCGTACGAAGGGGTCGAAGAGACCCAGTACTTC; J: TRBJ2-5; V: TRBV11-3; D: .; size: few
CDR3: CASSEELAGVQETQYF; DNA: TGTGCCAGCAGTGAAGAGTTAGCGGGAGTCCAAGAGACCCAGTACTTC; J: TRBJ2-5; V: TRBV6-1; D: TRBD2; size: .
CDR3: CASSPRTDNSPLHF; DNA: TGTGCCAGCAGTCCTAGGACTGATAATTCACCCCTCCACTTT; J: TRBJ1-6; V: TRBV27; D: .; size: .
CDR3: CATGGTDGYTF; DNA: TGTGCCACCGGGGGGACAGATGGCTACACCTTC; J: TRBJ1-2; V: TRBV6-1; D: TRBD1; size: .
CDR3: CASILPPSAFF; DNA: TGTGCCAGCATCCTACCCCCTTCCGCTTTCTTT; J: TRBJ1-1; V: TRBV6-1; D: .; size: .